Presented here are 20 T cell receptor beta chains from one specimen sequenced in a study of T cells in Graves' hyperthyroidism and ophthalmopathy. It was RNA transcripts that yielded the amplified TCR beta CDR3 regions. The TCR CDR3 was amplified in a first-round RT-PCR using the HTBI primer set. TCRdb reprocessed the multiplex PCR reads with MiXCR, giving one entry per CDR3 protein. The data hold about 400,000 distinct CDR3 sequences, with 15% to 19% observed a single time. The sample consisted of blood. Receptors originate from a young woman with Graves' hyperthyroidism that later progressed to Graves' ophthalmopathy.

This clonotype was detected ten times or more. The chain is built from TRBV20-1 and TRBJ2-1; TRBD2 agrees at 11 bases. The junction had 5 bases not matched to a gene; V was cut back by 6 bases and J by 1 base. Germline assignment: CDR1 DFQATT and CDR2 SNEGSKA (reference sequence). CDR3 length: 15 amino acids. CDR3 in amino acids: CSANSGRASYNEQFF. CDR3 bases: TGCAGTGCCAATAGCGGGAGGGCATCCTACAATGAGCAGTTCTTC.

This clonotype appeared many times. V is TRBV12-3 or TRBV12-4 and J is TRBJ2-5; D is uncertain. V shed 3 bases and J shed 3 bases, with 5 bases lying between them. The CDR3 totals 12 residues. CDR3 protein: CASSFGKETQYF. CDR3 DNA: TGTGCCAGCAGTTTTGGAAAAGAGACCCAGTACTTC.

This clonotype was recorded a few times. The chain links TRBV29-1 to TRBJ1-1; D is unclear. The germline V gene encodes CDR1 SQVTM and CDR2 ANQGSEA. The CDR3 is 13 amino acids. The germline V and J ends were trimmed by 3 bases and 1 base, with 9 bases remaining between them. DNA of the CDR3: TGCAGCGTTGAGGGCCGGGCGAACACTGAAGCTTTCTTT. This gives the protein CSVEGRANTEAFF.

The rearrangement uses TRBV20-1 and TRBJ2-3; D could derive from TRBD1 or TRBD2 (6 bases each). Germline CDR1 DFQATT, CDR2 SNEGSKA (reference sequence). The CDR3 has 13 amino acids. V was pared by 1 base and J by 6 bases, with 11 bases between. The CDR3 loop is CSARVLGGDTQYF. The DNA for the CDR3 is TGCAGTGCTAGAGTATTAGGGGGGGATACGCAGTATTTT.

This clonotype was counted at least ten times. This chain links TRBV28 with TRBJ2-3; D gene uncertain. Germline CDR1 is MDHEN and CDR2 is SYDVKM. The CDR3 extends over 15 amino acids. The V end lost 5 bases, the J end lost 1 base, and 13 bases lay between the germline ends. The DNA for the CDR3 is TGTGCCAGCAGTCCTGCGGCCTTTCGCACAGATACGCAGTATTTT. Protein: CASSPAAFRTDTQYF.

A word on this clonotype: A clone one base away is much larger, so this may be a read error. The chain couples TRBV13 to TRBJ2-1; no firm D call. Germline values: CDR1 PRHDT, CDR2 FYEKMQ (reference sequence). The CDR3 runs to 12 residues. CDR3 sequence: CVSSLAANEQFF. CDR3 bases: TGTGTCAGCAGCTTAGCCGCCAATGAGCAGTTCTTC.

As concerns this clonotype: A much larger clone differs by one base, so this may be a read error. The V call is TRBV27, the J call TRBJ2-1; tentatively, D is TRBD2 (6 bases). CDR3 length: 16 amino acids. Germline-derived CDR1 and CDR2 are MNHEY and SMNVEV (reference sequence). The ends were cut back, 3 bases at V and 3 bases at J, with 15 bases in the middle. CDR3 nucleotide sequence: TGTGCCAGCAGTTTTGGGCTATCGGGAGACTACAATGAGCAGTTCTTC. Its translation: CASSFGLSGDYNEQFF.

In its sample, this clonotype was seen many times. CDR3 residues: CASSLALAGAHTDTQYF. CDR3 nucleotide sequence: TGTGCCAGCAGCTTAGCTTTGGCGGGGGCACACACAGATACGCAGTATTTT. V is TRBV7-8 and J is TRBJ2-3, with D possibly TRBD2 on 7 matching bases. Trimming stripped 0 bases from V and 2 bases from J, with 15 bases between. CDR1 and CDR2 from the germline V gene are SGHVS and FQNEAQ. CDR3 length equals 17 residues. Full variable domain (missing parts from reference TRBV7-8 and TRBJ2-3): GAGVSQSPRYKVAKRGQDVALRCDPISGHVSLFWYQQALGQGPEFLTYFQNEAQLDKSGLPSDRFFAERPEGSVSTLKIQRTQQEDSAVYLCASSLALAGAHTDTQYFGPGTRLTVL.

At least ten counts were recorded for this clonotype. The chain recombines TRBV18 with TRBJ2-7; D possibly corresponds to TRBD2 (5 bases). V shed 0 bases and J shed 2 bases, with 8 bases lying between them. Germline V gene lookup returns CDR1 KGHSH and CDR2 LQKENI. The CDR3 runs to 14 residues. CDR3 sequence: CASSPPGAPYEQYF. The CDR3 DNA is TGTGCCAGCTCACCACCGGGAGCCCCCTACGAGCAGTACTTC.

This clonotype was recorded many times. This chain connects TRBV2 to TRBJ2-4, with D perhaps matching TRBD2 (5 bases). Germline lookup yields CDR1 SNHLY and CDR2 FYNNEI. The V end was cut by 1 base, the J end by 2 bases, with 12 bases between. This CDR3 has 16 amino acids. Here the CDR3 reads CASSEGNGMTKNIQYF. The CDR3 DNA reads TGTGCCAGCAGTGAAGGGAACGGGATGACCAAAAACATTCAGTACTTC. Complete variable domain (other parts from reference TRBV2 and TRBJ2-4): EPEVTQTPSHQVTQMGQEVILRCVPISNHLYFYWYRQILGQKVEFLVSFYNNEISEKSEIFDDQFSVERPDGSNFTLKIRSTKLEDSAMYFCASSEGNGMTKNIQYFGAGTRLSVL.

The chain employs TRBV12-3 or TRBV12-4 and TRBJ1-3; no clear D gene. CDR3 length: 12 residues. V was shortened by 6 bases and J by 5 bases, with 8 bases between the two germline ends. The CDR3 nucleotides are TGTGCCAGCAGATCCCAAAGAAACACCATATATTTT. It specifies CASRSQRNTIYF.

This clonotype was counted at least ten times. The V gene is TRBV24-1, the J gene TRBJ2-2, with TRBD2 matching over 8 bases. CDR1 is KGHDR and CDR2 is SFDVKD in the germline V gene. The CDR3 spans 18 residues. With V trimmed by 0 bases and J by 0 bases, 5 bases remained unmatched. The CDR3 coding sequence is TGTGCCACCAGTGATTTGGGCGGGAGGCACGCGAACACCGGGGAGCTGTTTTTT. This sequence encodes CATSDLGGRHANTGELFF.

J is TRBJ2-1 and V is TRBV28; D is perhaps TRBD1 or TRBD2 (5 bases each). Per the germline V gene, CDR1 is MDHEN and CDR2 is SYDVKM. The V gene lost 6 bases and the J gene lost 10 bases, with 22 bases spanning the gap. CDR3 length: 15 amino acids. The CDR3 protein is CASRPHTSHWGEQFF. CDR3 in DNA: TGTGCCAGCAGGCCTCATACTTCTCACTGGGGGGAGCAGTTCTTC.

V usage is TRBV20-1 and J usage is TRBJ2-1, with TRBD1 as a possible D gene (5 bases). CDR1 DFQATT and CDR2 SNEGSKA come from the germline V gene (reference sequence). This CDR3 comprises 16 residues. The V end was cut by 3 bases, the J end by 2 bases, with 17 bases between. The CDR3: CSARDSGQGTYNEQFF. CDR3 coding DNA: TGCAGTGCTAGGGATTCCGGCCAGGGAACCTACAATGAGCAGTTCTTC.

This clonotype was recorded many times. The rearrangement joins TRBV5-1 to TRBJ1-5; 9 bases match TRBD1. Germline trimming cut 1 base from V and 4 bases from J; bases unmatched to any gene: 3. Germline V gene data show CDR1 as SGHRS and CDR2 as YFSETQ. The CDR3 is 15 amino acids. The CDR3 protein is CASSLTGGVNQPQHF. The CDR3 region has the DNA TGCGCCAGCAGCTTGACAGGGGGCGTAAATCAGCCCCAGCATTTT. Full variable domain (outside the CDR3, taken from reference TRBV5-1 and TRBJ1-5): KAGVTQTPRYLIKTRGQQVTLSCSPISGHRSVSWYQQTPGQGLQFLFEYFSETQRNKGNFPGRFSGRQFSNSRSEMNVSTLELGDSALYLCASSLTGGVNQPQHFGDGTRLSIL.

At least ten counts were recorded for this clonotype. The rearrangement uses TRBV20-1 and TRBJ2-7, with TRBD2 identical over 8 bases. Germline CDR1 DFQATT, CDR2 SNEGSKA (reference sequence). CDR3 length equals 13 residues. Trimming at V came to 6 bases and at J to 5 bases, leaving 9 bases not matched to a gene. CDR3 DNA: TGCAGTGCCACGGGACTAGTTCGGAACGAGCAGTACTTC. It yields the protein CSATGLVRNEQYF.

This clonotype has ten or more counts. This chain joins TRBV15 and TRBJ2-5, with D unresolved. CDR3 length: 13 amino acids. With 0 bases removed from V and 4 bases from J, the gap between germline ends came to 6 bases. Germline-derived CDR1 and CDR2 are LNHNV and YYDKDF (reference sequence). Written as DNA, the CDR3 is TGTGCCACCAGCAGAGATCGAGGAGAGACCCAGTACTTC. Translating it yields CATSRDRGETQYF.

In this sample, this clonotype turned up many times. At one boundary the junction diverges from the germline segment, which might be a read error. The J gene is TRBJ2-7, the V gene TRBV11-2; 11 bases fit TRBD2. The CDR3 consists of 15 residues. Germline CDR1 reads SGHAT; CDR2 reads FQNNGV. The CDR3 bases are TGTGCCAGCAGCCTAGAAGGGACTAGCGGCTACGAGCAGTACTTC. Translation gives CASSLEGTSGYEQYF.

This chain uses TRBV7-2 with TRBJ2-1, with D unresolved. CDR1 and CDR2 (germline): SGHTA, FQGNSA. Trimming removed 5 bases at V and 0 bases at J, with 11 bases between. This CDR3 is built from 15 residues. The CDR3 nucleotides read TGTGCCAGCAGCCCCGACTCCGGCTCCTACAATGAGCAGTTCTTC. Encoded protein: CASSPDSGSYNEQFF. The whole variable domain, remainder taken from reference TRBV7-2 and TRBJ2-1, is GAGVSQSPSNKVTEKGKDVELRCDPISGHTALYWYRQSLGQGLEFLIYFQGNSAPDKSGLPSDRFSAERTGGSVSTLTIQRTQQEDSAVYLCASSPDSGSYNEQFFGPGTRLTVL.

This chain uses TRBV25-1 with TRBJ2-1, with TRBD2 matching over 10 bases. The CDR3 is 16 residues long. Per the germline V gene, CDR1 is MGHDK and CDR2 is SYGVNS. V was clipped by 3 bases and J by 7 bases; unmatched bases: 9. For the CDR3, the DNA is TGTGCCAGCAGTGATCCCGAGCGGGAGGGTTATAATGAGCAGTTCTTC. It yields the protein CASSDPEREGYNEQFF.